The present T cell receptor (beta chain) was sequenced within a study of blood T cell repertoires in COVID-19. The CDR3 covers 13 residues. Trimming cost V 5 bases and J 4 bases, with 9 bases left between them. Libraries were prepared by immunoSEQ multiplex PCR; TCRdb keeps only in-frame clonotypes and omits some of them. The sample consists of 200,000 to 250,000 clones, 80% of them appearing once. Sequencing input: PBMCs or T cells enriched from blood (not recorded which). The chain employs TRBV12-3 or TRBV12-4 and TRBJ1-3, with D uncertain. This sequence originates from a man aged 30 to 45 with acute COVID-19. This CDR3 is CASSARRGNTIYF. CDR3 bases: TGTGCCAGCAGTGCGCGGCGGGGAAACACCATATATTTT.